This note documents a single T cell receptor beta chain sequence. Trimming shortened V by 5 bases and J by 3 bases, and 17 bases separated the two germline ends. The CDR3 is 15 amino acids. The germline gives CDR1 SGHTA, CDR2 FQGNSA. Construction of TCR beta libraries relied on iRepertoire HTBI primers and on Arm-PCR targeting CDR3 regions. TCRdb reprocessed the multiplex PCR reads via MiXCR and lists one record per CDR3 protein. This sample has 400,000 to 450,000 distinct CDR3 sequences, with about a quarter found just once. Described time point: persistent/refractory GD, antithyroid drugs over 5 years with positive TRAb. RNA isolated from PBMCs was used to make the TCR library. The sample is drawn from a study of regulatory T cells in long-lasting Graves disease.

The clonotype comes from a female donor with Graves disease. The chain recombines TRBV7-2 with TRBJ2-7; TRBD1 might be the D (6 bases). Sample: peripheral blood mononuclear cells (PBMCs), taken when the disease was refractory, from a patient treated with antithyroid drugs. CDR3 loop: CASSRLDSPHYEQYF. As DNA, the CDR3 is TGTGCCAGCAGCCGACTGGACAGCCCGCACTACGAGCAGTACTTC.